This T cell receptor beta chain was captured by sequencing in a study of beta chain features in type 1 diabetes (dated by TCRdb to 2016 to 2018). The study in broad terms: No differences in mean age, gender distribution, total cell number or subset yield were found between patients and healthy donors. A total of 100 million to 110 million sorted cells were examined across all samples, and a strong correlation was observed between cell number per subset and RNA yield. In the study, TCRB repertoires of sorted circulating CD4+ T cell subsets from recently diagnosed type 1 diabetes patients were compared with those of matched healthy donors. Regulatory and stem cell-like memory subsets were obtained from only 8 patients and roughly 8 healthy donors, while naive and central memory subsets were obtained from all 28 donors. Study-wide findings and limitations: Naive, central memory and regulatory TCRB repertoires appeared to be more alike among patients than among healthy donors. Type 1 diabetes patients showed a moderate but significant shortening of TCRB CDR3 length in all four CD4+ subsets. HLA sub-analyses involved small numbers of individuals, so any influence of HLA type on TCRB rearrangement remained unresolved. Because cDNA was sequenced instead of genomic DNA, highly expressing activated cells could be over-represented, though the groups showed no difference in activation or CD3 levels. Patients with type 1 diabetes made fewer insertions and deleted more nucleotides at VDJ recombination sites, implying thymic rearrangement abnormalities. Shorter templates might have been favored by PCR, but patient and control samples were amplified and corrected together, so both groups would have been affected equally by any skew.

The High Capacity cDNA Reverse Transcription Kit was used to reverse transcribe all of the isolated RNA, meaning that expressed TCRB transcripts were what got sequenced. Deep immunoSEQ sequencing was performed on naive, central memory and regulatory T cell samples, with an average of roughly 3.6 million total reads per sample. After sorted cells were lysed in RLT buffer, RNA was extracted with DNase-treated RNeasy Micro or Mini kits, with the choice depending on cell number. Each cell subset was processed separately to prevent cross-contamination, with patient and healthy donor samples processed together. Using the immunoSEQ multiplex PCR, TCRB sequences were amplified from cDNA into 87-bp fragments spanning the CDR3 region. Sequencing of the amplicons was performed on the Illumina HiSeq platform. As for the original processing: Synthetic template baselines were used to correct PCR bias computationally, reads within Hamming distance 2 were collapsed, and singletons that could not be merged were discarded. Reads were aligned to IMGT to assign V, D and J genes, CDR3 length, and insertions or deletions at six rearrangement sites. Within each subset, clonotype counts were normalized to the number of sorted cells before true diversity and Gini coefficients were calculated with the tcR R package. The overlap coefficient, calculated on TCRB nucleotide sequences, was used to quantify repertoire sharing. Out-of-frame TCRB sequences from naive cells were analyzed to stand in for the pre-selection repertoire. TCRdb retrieved this table from immuneACCESS and kept in-frame rearrangements only. Not all clones are present; in checked studies, unresolved V genes account for under half, and no reason is known for the remainder. That table supplies the V and J calls and clone size; D and trimming were determined from the DNA. Counted in this sample were hundreds of thousands of clones; approximately 11% of them appeared once. The top ten clones comprise around 0.015% of the sample.

Each donor gave one peripheral blood draw, roughly 110 mL on average, collected into heparinised tubes. Using a panel that included CD45RO, CCR7, CD25, CD127, CD95 and CD27, naive, central memory, regulatory and stem cell-like memory CD4+ T cells were sorted on a BD FACSAria II. Every sorted population had a purity above 98%. Right away, PBMCs were isolated by Lymphoprep density gradient centrifugation and were stained directly, with no culture step. To minimize batch effects, samples were stained and sorted in pairs, one healthy donor with one patient per experiment. About this clone: Its antigen remains unidentified. A read error may produce the germline difference seen at one junction end.

Sequenced sample: naive CD4+ T cells from blood. The sample's cell subset or site label, decoded: true naive CD4+ T cells. The origin of this receptor is a woman aged 30 to 39 in good health.

CDR3 loop: CASTGGPAETQYF. The bases are TGTGCTAGCACGGGAGGGCCCGCGGAGACCCAGTACTTC. In this chain, TRBV7-7 is recombined with TRBJ2-5; TRBD2 matches 8 bases in the middle. The germline V gene (reference sequence) specifies SSHAT as CDR1 and FNYEAQ as CDR2. Including cysteine and phenylalanine, the CDR3 has 13 amino acids. Only CDR3 DNA remains: 39 bases, in frame from the first base.